A selection of T cell receptor beta chains follows, all from one sample in a study of blood T cell repertoires in COVID-19. Profiling relied on immunoSEQ multiplex PCR, and the TCRdb table lists in-frame clones only, not all of them. The profile covers about 32,000 clones, with roughly 85% appearing a single time and 5.5% to 6.5% taken by the ten largest. The specimen sequenced was peripheral blood. The receptors were sampled from a woman over 75 with active or convalescent COVID-19. Each CDR3 is given with its conserved first and last residue. D genes are given only for firm matches. Not all rows give a size; the values are once, few, many and, for expanded clones, a class.

clone size: -; D gene: TRBD1; V gene: TRBV7-2; J gene: TRBJ2-2; CDR3 protein: CASTKLGGQFPTGELFF; CDR3 DNA: TGTGCCAGCACGAAACTAGGGGGACAGTTTCCGACCGGGGAGCTGTTTTTT
clone size: -; D gene: -; V gene: TRBV13; J gene: TRBJ1-2; CDR3 protein: CASSLVGAYGYTF; CDR3 DNA: TGTGCCAGCAGCTTAGTAGGAGCCTATGGCTACACCTTC
clone size: -; D gene: -; V gene: TRBV6-6; J gene: TRBJ2-2; CDR3 protein: CASTNEGRGNTGELFF; CDR3 DNA: TGTGCCAGCACCAACGAGGGCAGGGGGAACACCGGGGAGCTGTTTTTT
clone size: -; D gene: -; V gene: TRBV6-5; J gene: TRBJ1-1; CDR3 protein: CASSYIWGAEAFF; CDR3 DNA: TGTGCCAGCAGTTACATCTGGGGCGCTGAAGCTTTCTTT
clone size: -; D gene: -; V gene: TRBV21-1; J gene: TRBJ2-5; CDR3 protein: CASRPGTSSQETQYF; CDR3 DNA: TGTGCCAGCAGACCCGGGACTAGCAGCCAAGAGACCCAGTACTTC
clone size: -; D gene: TRBD1; V gene: TRBV5-1; J gene: TRBJ2-7; CDR3 protein: CASSFGGQDIGEQYF; CDR3 DNA: TGCGCCAGCAGCTTCGGGGGACAGGACATCGGCGAGCAGTACTTC
clone size: -; D gene: TRBD1; V gene: TRBV19; J gene: TRBJ1-1; CDR3 protein: CASSIPRQGLAEAFF; CDR3 DNA: TGTGCCAGTAGTATCCCGCGACAGGGGTTGGCTGAAGCTTTCTTT
clone size: -; D gene: TRBD1; V gene: TRBV29-1; J gene: TRBJ1-6; CDR3 protein: CSVAQGDNSPLHF; CDR3 DNA: TGCAGCGTTGCACAGGGGGATAATTCACCCCTCCACTTT
clone size: -; D gene: TRBD2; V gene: TRBV24-1; J gene: TRBJ2-3; CDR3 protein: CATSDPSGGVTQYF; CDR3 DNA: TGTGCCACCAGTGACCCTAGCGGGGGGGTTACGCAGTATTTT
clone size: -; D gene: -; V gene: TRBV7-9; J gene: TRBJ2-2; CDR3 protein: CASSLLAGSANTGELFF; CDR3 DNA: TGTGCCAGCAGCTTACTTGCAGGGTCGGCGAACACCGGGGAGCTGTTTTTT
clone size: -; D gene: TRBD1; V gene: TRBV5-1; J gene: TRBJ1-2; CDR3 protein: CASSPDRAGGGGYTF; CDR3 DNA: TGCGCCAGCAGCCCCGACAGGGCCGGGGGCGGTGGCTACACCTTC
clone size: -; D gene: TRBD1; V gene: TRBV6-5; J gene: TRBJ1-6; CDR3 protein: CASSYSGQGVRSPLHF; CDR3 DNA: TGTGCCAGCAGTTACTCTGGCCAGGGGGTCCGTTCACCCCTCCACTTT
clone size: few; D gene: -; V gene: TRBV2; J gene: TRBJ1-5; CDR3 protein: CASSDLSNQPQHF; CDR3 DNA: TGTGCCAGCAGTGATCTCAGCAATCAGCCCCAGCATTTT
clone size: -; D gene: TRBD1; V gene: TRBV28; J gene: TRBJ1-2; CDR3 protein: CASSLGTAVNYGYTF; CDR3 DNA: TGTGCCAGCAGTCTCGGGACAGCAGTTAACTATGGCTACACCTTC